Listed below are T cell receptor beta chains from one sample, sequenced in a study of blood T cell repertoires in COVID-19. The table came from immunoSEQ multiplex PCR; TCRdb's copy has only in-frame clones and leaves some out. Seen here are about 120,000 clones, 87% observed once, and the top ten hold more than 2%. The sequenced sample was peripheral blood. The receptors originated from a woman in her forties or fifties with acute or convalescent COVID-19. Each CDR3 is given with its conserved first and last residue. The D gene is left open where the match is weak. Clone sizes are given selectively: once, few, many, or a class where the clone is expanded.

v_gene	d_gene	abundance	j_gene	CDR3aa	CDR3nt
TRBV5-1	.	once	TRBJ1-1	CASSLAQGSEAFF	TGCGCCAGCAGCTTGGCTCAGGGGTCTGAAGCTTTCTTT
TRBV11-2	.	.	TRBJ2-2	CASSLGPGYTGELFF	TGTGCCAGCAGCTTAGGCCCCGGGTACACCGGGGAGCTGTTTTTT
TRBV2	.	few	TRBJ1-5	CASRGGQTTYSNQPQHF	TGTGCCAGCAGGGGGGGTCAAACCACATATAGCAATCAGCCCCAGCATTTT
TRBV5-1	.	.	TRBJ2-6	CASSPGSSGANVLTF	TGCGCCAGCAGCCCCGGGTCCTCTGGGGCCAACGTCCTGACTTTC
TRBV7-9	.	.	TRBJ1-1	CASSLALSNTEAFF	TGTGCCAGCAGCTTAGCACTATCGAACACTGAAGCTTTCTTT
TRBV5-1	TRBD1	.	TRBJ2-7	CASSLDGQEFYEQYF	TGCGCCAGCAGCTTGGACGGACAGGAGTTCTACGAGCAGTACTTC
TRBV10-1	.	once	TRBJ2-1	CATAGFGSSYNEQFF	TGCGCCACCGCGGGATTCGGGAGCTCCTACAATGAGCAGTTCTTC
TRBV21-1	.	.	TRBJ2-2	CASTTGTGNTGELFF	TGTGCCAGCACCACCGGGACAGGGAACACCGGGGAGCTGTTTTTT
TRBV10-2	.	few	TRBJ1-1	CASSDQKNTEAFF	TGCGCCAGCAGTGATCAGAAGAACACTGAAGCTTTCTTT
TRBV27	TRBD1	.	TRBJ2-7	CASSLTGTAAYEQYF	TGTGCCAGCAGTTTAACGGGGACAGCGGCCTACGAGCAGTACTTC
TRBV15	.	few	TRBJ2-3	CATSRASGDTQYF	TGTGCCACCAGCAGAGCCTCGGGGGATACGCAGTATTTT
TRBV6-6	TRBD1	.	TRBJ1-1	CASTDRGNTEAFF	TGTGCCAGCACCGACAGGGGTAACACTGAAGCTTTCTTT
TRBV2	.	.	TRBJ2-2	CASSGQYTGELFF	TGTGCCAGCAGTGGGCAGTACACCGGGGAGCTGTTTTTT
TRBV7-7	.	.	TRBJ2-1	CASSLGSPGDNEQFF	TGTGCCAGCAGCTTGGGCAGCCCGGGGGACAATGAGCAGTTCTTC
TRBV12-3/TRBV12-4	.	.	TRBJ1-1	CASSSRQAEAFF	TGTGCCAGCAGTTCAAGACAGGCTGAAGCTTTCTTT
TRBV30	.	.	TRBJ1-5	CAWSVPSSNQPQHF	TGTGCCTGGAGTGTTCCCAGTAGCAATCAGCCCCAGCATTTT
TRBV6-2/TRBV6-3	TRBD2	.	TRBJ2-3	CASSSGTSGRVAQNTQYF	TGTGCCAGCAGTTCCGGGACTAGCGGGAGGGTCGCCCAAAATACGCAGTATTTT
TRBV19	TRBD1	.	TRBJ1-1	CASSTTGGARAFF	TGTGCCAGTAGTACCACAGGGGGCGCAAGGGCTTTCTTT
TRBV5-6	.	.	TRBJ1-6	CASSTGNFLPLHF	TGTGCCAGCAGTACAGGGAATTTTTTACCCCTCCACTTT
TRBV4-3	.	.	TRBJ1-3	CASSQTTGAGNTIYF	TGCGCCAGCAGCCAGACGACCGGGGCTGGAAACACCATATATTTT
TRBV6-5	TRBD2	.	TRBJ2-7	CASRGTTTTEQYF	TGTGCCAGCAGAGGGACTACAACGACCGAGCAGTACTTC
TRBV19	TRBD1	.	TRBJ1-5	CASSSSGTGNQPQHF	TGTGCCAGTAGTTCCTCCGGGACAGGGAATCAGCCCCAGCATTTT
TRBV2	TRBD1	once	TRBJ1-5	CASSGRQGGQPQHF	TGTGCCAGCAGTGGCCGACAGGGAGGTCAGCCCCAGCATTTT
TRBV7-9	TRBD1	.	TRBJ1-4	CASSLVLTGGAGTNEKLFF	TGTGCCAGCAGCTTAGTCCTAACAGGGGGCGCGGGCACTAATGAAAAACTGTTTTTT
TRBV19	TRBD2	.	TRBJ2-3	CASSIGREVGDTQYF	TGTGCCAGTAGTATAGGTCGGGAGGTGGGAGATACGCAGTATTTT
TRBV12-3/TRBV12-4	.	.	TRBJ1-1	CASSRGRGTEAFF	TGTGCCAGCAGTAGGGGGAGGGGGACTGAAGCTTTCTTT
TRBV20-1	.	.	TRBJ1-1	CSATLGPEAFF	TGCAGTGCTACCCTGGGCCCTGAAGCTTTCTTT
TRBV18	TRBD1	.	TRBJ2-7	CASSPGTANYEQYF	TGTGCCAGCTCACCAGGGACAGCAAACTACGAGCAGTACTTC
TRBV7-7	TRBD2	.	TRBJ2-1	CASSPNSGGWDEQFF	TGTGCCAGCAGCCCAAACAGCGGGGGGTGGGATGAGCAGTTCTTC
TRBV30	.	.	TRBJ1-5	CAWSQEQGLYQPQHF	TGTGCCTGGAGTCAGGAGCAGGGGCTTTATCAGCCCCAGCATTTT
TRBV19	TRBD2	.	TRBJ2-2	CASSIYLAGGPNTGELFF	TGTGCCAGTAGTATATACCTAGCGGGAGGGCCGAACACCGGGGAGCTGTTTTTT
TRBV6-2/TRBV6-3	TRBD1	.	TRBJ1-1	CASSSDREDRTEAFF	TGTGCCAGCAGTTCCGACAGGGAGGATAGGACTGAAGCTTTCTTT
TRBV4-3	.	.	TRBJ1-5	CASSPGQTNQPQHF	TGCGCCAGCAGCCCTGGACAGACCAATCAGCCCCAGCATTTT
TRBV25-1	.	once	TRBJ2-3	CASSERTFLPDTQYF	TGTGCCAGCAGTGAGAGGACTTTTTTACCAGATACGCAGTATTTT
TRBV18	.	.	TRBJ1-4	CASSPGQGRGLFF	TGTGCCAGCTCACCGGGCCAAGGCAGAGGGCTGTTTTTT
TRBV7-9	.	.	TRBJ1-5	CASSSGGQPQHF	TGTGCCAGCAGCTCCGGGGGTCAGCCCCAGCATTTT
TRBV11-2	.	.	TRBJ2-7	CASSLGPVGRSYEQYF	TGTGCCAGCAGCTTAGGACCGGTGGGTCGGAGCTACGAGCAGTACTTC
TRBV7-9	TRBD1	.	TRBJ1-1	CASNNRGENTEAFF	TGTGCCAGCAATAACAGGGGGGAGAACACTGAAGCTTTCTTT
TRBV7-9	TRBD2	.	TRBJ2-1	CAAMGGSSNEQFF	TGTGCAGCAATGGGCGGGAGCTCTAATGAGCAGTTCTTC
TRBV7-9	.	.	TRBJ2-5	CASSFRLQETQYF	TGTGCCAGCAGCTTCCGTCTCCAAGAGACCCAGTACTTC
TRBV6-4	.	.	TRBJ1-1	CASSDRRNPEAFF	TGTGCCAGCAGTGACAGGAGGAACCCTGAAGCTTTCTTT
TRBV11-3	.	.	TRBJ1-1	CASSSGEPNTEAFF	TGTGCCAGCAGCTCCGGAGAACCGAACACTGAAGCTTTCTTT